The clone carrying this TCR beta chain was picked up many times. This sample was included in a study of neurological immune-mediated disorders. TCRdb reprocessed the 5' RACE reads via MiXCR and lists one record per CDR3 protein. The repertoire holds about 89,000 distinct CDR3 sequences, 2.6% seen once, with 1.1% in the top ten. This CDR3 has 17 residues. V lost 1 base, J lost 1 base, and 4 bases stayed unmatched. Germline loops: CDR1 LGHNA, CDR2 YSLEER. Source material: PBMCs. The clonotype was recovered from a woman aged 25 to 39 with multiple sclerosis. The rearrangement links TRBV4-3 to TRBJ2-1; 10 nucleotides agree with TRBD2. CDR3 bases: TGCGCCAGCAGCCAAGGACTAGCGGGTGTTTCCTACAATGAGCAGTTCTTC. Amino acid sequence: CASSQGLAGVSYNEQFF.